The 21 T cell receptor beta chains presented below share a single source sample, sequenced in a study of cytomegalovirus exposure and HLA in healthy donors. The assay was immunoSEQ multiplex PCR, and TCRdb's table has in-frame clones only and misses some. The sample shows under 250,000 clones, around nine tenths of them seen only once. The specimen was PBMCs. These receptors originate from a young man in good health and CMV-seronegative.

J is TRBJ1-5 and V is TRBV7-8; 11 bases map to TRBD1. The CDR3 is 15 amino acids. V lost 1 base, J lost 7 bases, and 3 bases stayed unmatched. Germline V lookup: CDR1 SGHVS, CDR2 FQNEAQ. The chain's CDR3 is CASSLGRDRGQPQHF. CDR3 DNA: TGTGCCAGCAGCTTAGGCCGGGACAGGGGGCAGCCCCAGCATTTT.

The genes are TRBV7-8 and TRBJ2-7; 11 nucleotides line up with TRBD2. Germline V lookup: CDR1 SGHVS, CDR2 FQNEAQ. V lost 0 bases, J lost 3 bases, and 10 bases stayed unmatched. The CDR3 loop spans 18 amino acids. The CDR3 loop reads CASSLALAGALGDYEQYF. The CDR3 DNA follows: TGTGCCAGCAGCTTAGCACTAGCGGGAGCATTGGGGGACTACGAGCAGTACTTC.

V and J are TRBV4-2 and TRBJ2-1; 13 bases line up with TRBD2. The CDR3 sequence is 16 residues long. In germline, CDR1 is LGHNA, CDR2 YNFKEQ. The ends lost 4 bases at V and 4 bases at J; junction bases unmatched: 4. DNA for the CDR3: TGTGCCAGCAGCCCCCTGGGACTAGCGGGATACAATGAGCAGTTCTTC. It yields the protein CASSPLGLAGYNEQFF.

The chain combines TRBV28 with TRBJ1-1; TRBD1 is a possible D gene (6 bases). Between the trimmed V and J ends, which lost 7 bases and 7 bases, there was a span of 10 bases. Germline V lookup: CDR1 MDHEN, CDR2 SYDVKM. The CDR3 extends over 11 amino acids. In DNA form, the CDR3 reads TGTGCCAGCAAGTACAGGGATGAAGCTTTCTTT. Protein: CASKYRDEAFF.

This clone was counted once. V gene TRBV10-1 combines with J gene TRBJ2-3; the D is unclear. V lost 0 bases and J lost 3, with 13 bases in between. Germline V gene data show CDR1 as WNHNN and CDR2 as SYGVQD (reference sequence). This CDR3 has 16 residues. The CDR3 here is CASSESKAVRTDTQYF. The CDR3 nucleotides are TGCGCCAGCAGTGAGTCGAAGGCAGTGCGGACAGATACGCAGTATTTT.

In its sample, this clone was seen once. An end of the junction does not agree with germline; a read error may underlie this. V is TRBV11-2 and J is TRBJ2-7; TRBD2 aligns across 7 bases. Germline V lookup: CDR1 SGHAT, CDR2 FQNNGV. CDR3 length equals 11 residues. The DNA for the CDR3 is TGTGCCAGCAGGGCCGGCGGGAGCCGATCCTTC. It specifies CASRAGGSRSF.

This chain joins TRBV5-1 and TRBJ1-1; maybe TRBD1 (5 bases). The germline V and J ends were trimmed by 4 bases and 1 base, with 14 bases remaining between them. This CDR3 has 15 amino acids. Germline V gene data show CDR1 as SGHRS and CDR2 as YFSETQ. The CDR3 region has the DNA TGCGCCAGCAGCCCGGTGGGGGGAGAGAACACTGAAGCTTTCTTT. As protein: CASSPVGGENTEAFF. The full variable domain, with the rest looked up from reference TRBV5-1 and TRBJ1-1, is KAGVTQTPRYLIKTRGQQVTLSCSPISGHRSVSWYQQTPGQGLQFLFEYFSETQRNKGNFPGRFSGRQFSNSRSEMNVSTLELGDSALYLCASSPVGGENTEAFFGQGTRLTVV.

This chain uses TRBV9 with TRBJ2-5; TRBD2 matches 13 bases. The CDR3 totals 15 residues. V shed 2 bases and J 4 bases; nucleotides not matched to a gene: 2. In germline, CDR1 is SGDLS, CDR2 YYNGEE. The CDR3, as DNA: TGTGCCAGCAGCGTGGGACTAGCGGGAACAGAGACCCAGTACTTC. Its translation is CASSVGLAGTETQYF.

The chain combines TRBV4-3 with TRBJ2-7; TRBD1 matches 8 bases. Germline values: CDR1 LGHNA, CDR2 YSLEER. The junction had 4 bases not matched to a gene; V was cut back by 0 bases and J by 3 bases. The CDR3 is made up of 15 amino acids. The CDR3 DNA follows: TGCGCCAGCAGCCAAGACCCAGGGGGCCACTACGAGCAGTACTTC. This sequence encodes CASSQDPGGHYEQYF.

The chain recombines TRBV7-8 with TRBJ1-2; 8 positions agree with TRBD1. V shed 5 bases, J shed 4 bases, and the junction held 6 bases outside the gene matches. CDR1 is SGHVS, CDR2 FQNEAQ, per germline. The CDR3 contains 14 residues. Here the CDR3 reads CASSTGQGPYGYTF. The CDR3 bases are TGTGCCAGCAGCACCGGACAGGGCCCCTATGGCTACACCTTC. The variable domain in full, completed from reference TRBV7-8 and TRBJ1-2, reads GAGVSQSPRYKVAKRGQDVALRCDPISGHVSLFWYQQALGQGPEFLTYFQNEAQLDKSGLPSDRFFAERPEGSVSTLKIQRTQQEDSAVYLCASSTGQGPYGYTFGSGTRLTVV.

The chain carries TRBV7-2 and TRBJ2-2; 7 bases map to TRBD1. This CDR3 has 14 residues. The J segment lost 6 bases and the V segment lost 5 bases, leaving 6 bases of the junction unmatched. The germline gives CDR1 SGHTA, CDR2 FQGNSA. As DNA, the CDR3 is TGTGCCAGCAGCAAAGGACAGGCCCCCGGGGAGCTGTTTTTT. It translates to CASSKGQAPGELFF.

The CDR3 nucleotides are TGTGCCTGGTTCCGGGACAGGGGAAGCTCTGGGGCCAACGTCCTGACTTTC. This codes for CAWFRDRGSSGANVLTF. The chain couples TRBV30 to TRBJ2-6; the match to TRBD1 covers 10 bases. Germline CDR1 reads GTSNPN; CDR2 reads SVGIG (reference sequence). The CDR3 loop spans 17 amino acids. With V trimmed by 5 bases and J by 0 bases, 7 bases remained unmatched.

The chain couples TRBV4-3 to TRBJ2-7, with TRBD2 matching over 7 bases. CDR1 is LGHNA and CDR2 is YSLEER in the germline V gene. The CDR3 is 14 residues long. V lost 4 bases, J lost 7 bases, and 10 bases stayed unmatched. The CDR3 sequence is CASSLSGTSGEQYF. CDR3 nucleotide sequence: TGCGCCAGCAGCCTCAGCGGGACCTCTGGGGAGCAGTACTTC.

The chain links TRBV11-3 to TRBJ2-7; 8 bases agree with TRBD1. CDR1 is SGHNT, CDR2 YENEEA, per germline. This CDR3 spans 14 amino acids. V shed 6 bases and J 1 base; nucleotides not matched to a gene: 5. The CDR3 coding sequence is TGTGCCAGCAGTTTGGACAGGGCGTCCTACGAGCAGTACTTC. Residues: CASSLDRASYEQYF. Drawing the rest from reference TRBV11-3 and TRBJ2-7, the complete variable domain is EAGVVQSPRYKIIEKKQPVAFWCNPISGHNTLYWYLQNLGQGPELLIRYENEEAVDDSQLPKDRFSAERLKGVDSTLKIQPAELGDSAVYLCASSLDRASYEQYFGPGTRLTVT.

J is TRBJ2-1 and V is TRBV5-1, with D unclear. Trimming cost V 1 base and J 8 bases, with 7 bases left between them. This CDR3 is 12 amino acids long. Germline loops: CDR1 SGHRS, CDR2 YFSETQ. The CDR3 reads CASSLRGDEQFF. The DNA for the CDR3 is TGCGCCAGCAGCTTGCGAGGCGATGAGCAGTTCTTC.

The V call is TRBV7-2, the J call TRBJ2-2; 11 bases are a match to TRBD2. The germline CDR1 and CDR2 sequences are SGHTA and FQGNSA. V dropped 1 base and J dropped 6; count of bases not matched to a gene: 10. The CDR3 loop spans 18 amino acids. CDR3 bases: TGTGCCAGCAGCTTAGTAATAGCGGGAGGGTTTTCTGCCGGGGAGCTGTTTTTT. Protein sequence: CASSLVIAGGFSAGELFF.

The V call is TRBV6-5, the J call TRBJ1-2; 8 bases map to TRBD1. The V gene's germline CDR1 is MNHEY and CDR2 SVGAGI. J was trimmed by 4 bases and V by 6 bases; bases with no gene match: 7. The CDR3 loop spans 14 amino acids. The CDR3 protein is CASRQGAGVYGYTF. The CDR3 coding sequence is TGTGCCAGCAGGCAGGGGGCAGGGGTCTATGGCTACACCTTC.

This clone has just one count. This chain links TRBV5-1 with TRBJ2-4; 11 bases match TRBD1. Germline V gene data show CDR1 as SGHRS and CDR2 as YFSETQ. The CDR3 totals 16 residues. J lost 8 bases, V lost 0 bases, and 7 bases had no gene match. The CDR3 region has the DNA TGCGCCAGCAGCTTGGGAGGACAGGGGGCTGTGGACATTCAGTACTTC. Its protein is CASSLGGQGAVDIQYF.

The gene calls are TRBV5-6 and TRBJ2-3, with 9 nucleotides matching TRBD2. The CDR3 is 16 amino acids. J gave up 2 bases and V 3 bases, and 7 bases lay outside the gene matches. Germline V lookup: CDR1 SGHDT, CDR2 YYEEEE. The CDR3 nucleotides read TGTGCCAGCAGCTGGGTAGCGGGAGAGCTCACAGATACGCAGTATTTT. Its translation is CASSWVAGELTDTQYF.

This chain joins TRBV25-1 and TRBJ1-1; D may be TRBD1 (5 bases). The CDR3 spans 14 residues. V was cut by 6 bases and J by 3 bases, with 14 bases left in between. Germline assignment: CDR1 MGHDK and CDR2 SYGVNS. CDR3 sequence reads: CASSDSFRDTEAFF. Written as DNA, the CDR3 is TGTGCCAGCAGCGACAGTTTCAGAGACACTGAAGCTTTCTTT.

This sequence joins TRBV4-3 and TRBJ1-4; 8 bases agree with TRBD1. J was trimmed by 10 bases and V by 4 bases; bases with no gene match: 11. There are 15 residues in the CDR3. Germline V lookup: CDR1 LGHNA, CDR2 YSLEER. CDR3 coding DNA: TGCGCCAGCAGCCTAGACCGGACAGGGAGGGGAAAACTGTTTTTT. Translation gives CASSLDRTGRGKLFF.